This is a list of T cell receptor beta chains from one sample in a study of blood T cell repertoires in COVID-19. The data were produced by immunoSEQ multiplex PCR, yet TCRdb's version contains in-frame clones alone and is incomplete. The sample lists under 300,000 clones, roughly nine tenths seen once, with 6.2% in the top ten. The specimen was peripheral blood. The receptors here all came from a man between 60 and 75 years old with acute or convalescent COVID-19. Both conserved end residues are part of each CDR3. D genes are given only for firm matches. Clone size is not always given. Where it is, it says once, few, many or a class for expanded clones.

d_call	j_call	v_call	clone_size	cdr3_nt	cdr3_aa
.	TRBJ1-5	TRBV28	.	TGTGCCAGCAGTGGAACAGGGTCAGTGATTCAGCCCCAGCATTTT	CASSGTGSVIQPQHF
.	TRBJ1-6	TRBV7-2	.	TGTGCCAGCAGCTTAGACCCCCAGGTCACCCTCCACTTT	CASSLDPQVTLHF
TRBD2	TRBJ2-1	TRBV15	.	TGTGCCACCAGCAGAGACCCCAGCGGGGCCTACAATGAGCAGTTCTTC	CATSRDPSGAYNEQFF
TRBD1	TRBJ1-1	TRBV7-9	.	TGTGCCAGCAGCCCCTGGGGACAGCAACAGAACACTGAAGCTTTCTTT	CASSPWGQQQNTEAFF
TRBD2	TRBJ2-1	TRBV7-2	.	TGTGCCAGCAGCATAGCTAGCGGGGGTAGGTGGTTCTTC	CASSIASGGRWFF
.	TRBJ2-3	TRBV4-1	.	TGCGCCAGCAGCCGCTCCCGGAGTTCCACAGATACGCAGTATTTT	CASSRSRSSTDTQYF
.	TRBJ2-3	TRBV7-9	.	TGTGCCAGCAGCGCTCCGGCCTCCTTGGGGCCCTTAGTATATACGCAGTATTTT	CASSAPASLGPLVYTQYF
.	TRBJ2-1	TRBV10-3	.	TGTGCCATCAGCCTAGAGGGAGGAGCCAAGAATGAGCAGTTCTTC	CAISLEGGAKNEQFF
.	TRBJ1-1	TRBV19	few	TGTGCCAGTAGTATCCAAAAGAACACTGAAGCTTTCTTT	CASSIQKNTEAFF
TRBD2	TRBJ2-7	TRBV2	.	TGTGCCAGCAGGGTGACTAGCGGGGGTTCCTCCTACGAGCAGTACTTC	CASRVTSGGSSYEQYF
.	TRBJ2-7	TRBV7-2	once	TGTGCCAGCAGCTTAGAGGGGAACAGCCACGAGCAGTACTTC	CASSLEGNSHEQYF
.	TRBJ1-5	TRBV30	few	TGTGCCTGGGCCGCCCAGCTAGATCAGCCCCAGCATTTT	CAWAAQLDQPQHF
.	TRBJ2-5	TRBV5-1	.	TGCGCCAGCAGCCCCGCGGGGTTACTCCAAGAGACCCAGTACTTC	CASSPAGLLQETQYF
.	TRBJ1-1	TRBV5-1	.	TGCGCCAGCAGCCCCGGGACACTCTCGGTCGGCACTGAAGCTTTCTTT	CASSPGTLSVGTEAFF
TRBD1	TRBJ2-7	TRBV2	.	TGTGCCAGCAGGGACAGGGTCTACGAGCAGTACTTC	CASRDRVYEQYF
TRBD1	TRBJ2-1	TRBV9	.	TGTGCCAGCAGCGTTGTGGGACAGCCGTACAATGAGCAGTTCTTC	CASSVVGQPYNEQFF
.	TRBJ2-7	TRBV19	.	TGTGCCAGTCGCGGTGCCTACGAGCAGTACTTC	CASRGAYEQYF
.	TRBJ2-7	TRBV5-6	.	TGTGCCAGCAGCTTGTACTCCTCCTACGAGCAGTACTTC	CASSLYSSYEQYF
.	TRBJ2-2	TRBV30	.	TGTGCCTGGGGGCGGGTAGCAGCGAACACCGGGGAGCTGTTTTTT	CAWGRVAANTGELFF
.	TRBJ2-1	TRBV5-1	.	TGCGCCAGCAGCTTGGGTAGCGGAGGGTACAATGAGCAGTTCTTC	CASSLGSGGYNEQFF
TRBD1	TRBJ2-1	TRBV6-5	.	TGTGCCAGCAGAACACAGGGGATTTACAATGAGCAGTTCTTC	CASRTQGIYNEQFF
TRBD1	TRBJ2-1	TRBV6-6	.	TGTGCCAGCAGCCCCCCAGGGGGCGCGAGGAATGAGCAGTTCTTC	CASSPPGGARNEQFF
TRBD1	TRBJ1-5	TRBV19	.	TGTGCCAGTAGTATAGGGTGGGACAGGGGGCGAAGACAGCCCCAGCATTTT	CASSIGWDRGRRQPQHF
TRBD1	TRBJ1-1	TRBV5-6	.	TGTGCCAGCAGCTTGTCTGGGACAGGGGGCGCGCACACTGAAGCTTTCTTT	CASSLSGTGGAHTEAFF
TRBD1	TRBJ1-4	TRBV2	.	TGTGCCAGCAGTCGGGACAGGGGACGTGAAAAACTGTTTTTT	CASSRDRGREKLFF
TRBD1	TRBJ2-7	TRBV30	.	TGTGCCTGGAGTGTAGTGGGGGCAGGGGGCGAGCAGTACTTC	CAWSVVGAGGEQYF
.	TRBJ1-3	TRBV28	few	TGTGCCAGCAGTTTGGGACTTGGGACCTTACGGCGGGGGGGAAGCAACACCATATATTTT	CASSLGLGTLRRGGSNTIYF
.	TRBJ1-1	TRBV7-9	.	TGTGCCAGCTCCGGGGTCGGGAACACTGAAGCTTTCTTT	CASSGVGNTEAFF
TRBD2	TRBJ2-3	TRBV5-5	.	TGTGCCAGCGCTATTAGCGGGAGGGCCCCTAGCACAGATACGCAGTATTTT	CASAISGRAPSTDTQYF
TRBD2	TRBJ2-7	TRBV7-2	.	TGTGCCAGCAGCTCAGGACTAGCATACGAGCAGTACTTC	CASSSGLAYEQYF
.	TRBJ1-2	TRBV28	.	TGTGCCAGCAGCCCCCTCAGAATCCATGGCTACACCTTC	CASSPLRIHGYTF
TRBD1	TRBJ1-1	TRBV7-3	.	TGTGCCAGCAGCTCGGCCCCCGACAGGGTAACTGAAGCTTTCTTT	CASSSAPDRVTEAFF
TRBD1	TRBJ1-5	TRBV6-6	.	TGTGCCAGCAGTATGAAACAGGGGTGGCAGCCCCAGCATTTT	CASSMKQGWQPQHF
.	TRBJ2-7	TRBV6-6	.	TGTGCCAGCATCTGGAGGGAAAGCTCCTACGAGCAGTACTTC	CASIWRESSYEQYF
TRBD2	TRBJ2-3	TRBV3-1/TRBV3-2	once	TGTGCCAGCAGCCAAGGAACGGGAGGGCCACCAGATACGCAGTATTTT	CASSQGTGGPPDTQYF
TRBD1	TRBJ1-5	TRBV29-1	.	TGCAGCGTACGGACAGGGGGCGCCAATCAGCCCCAGCATTTT	CSVRTGGANQPQHF
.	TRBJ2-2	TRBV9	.	TGTGCCAGCAGCGAAACTGACAGCTACACCGGGGAGCTGTTTTTT	CASSETDSYTGELFF
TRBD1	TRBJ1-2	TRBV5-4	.	TGTGCCAGCAACCAGGTGGACAGGCCCTCCGAGGGCTACACCTTC	CASNQVDRPSEGYTF
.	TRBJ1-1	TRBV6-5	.	TGTGCCAGCAGCACAATGAACACTGAAGCTTTCTTT	CASSTMNTEAFF
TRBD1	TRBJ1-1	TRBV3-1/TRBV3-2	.	TGTGCCAGCAGCCCCACAGGGGCTCGCGAAGCTTTCTTT	CASSPTGAREAFF
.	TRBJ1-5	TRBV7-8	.	TGTGCCAGCAGCTCCCCGACAGTTAATAGCAATCAGCCCCAGCATTTT	CASSSPTVNSNQPQHF
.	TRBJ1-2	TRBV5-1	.	TGCGCCAGCAGCTTGGATCAGGTTAACTATGGCTACACCTTC	CASSLDQVNYGYTF
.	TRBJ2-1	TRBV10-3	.	TGTGCCATCAGTGAACCGAGCGGAAGCTCCTACAATGAGCAGTTCTTC	CAISEPSGSSYNEQFF
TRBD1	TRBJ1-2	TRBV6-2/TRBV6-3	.	TGTGCCAGCAGTTCGGGACAGGGGTATGGCTACACCTTC	CASSSGQGYGYTF
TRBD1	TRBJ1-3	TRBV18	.	TGTGCCAGCTCACCAGACAGGGGGTTTGGAAACACCATATATTTT	CASSPDRGFGNTIYF
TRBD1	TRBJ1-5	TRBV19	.	TGTGCCAGTAGTGGACAGGTGGGTCAGCCCCAGCATTTT	CASSGQVGQPQHF
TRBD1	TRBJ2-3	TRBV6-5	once	TGTGCCAGCAAACGGACAGGGGCTAGCACAGATACGCAGTATTTT	CASKRTGASTDTQYF
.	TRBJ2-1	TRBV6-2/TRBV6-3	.	TGTGCCAGCAGTTACCCCTTTACAGGGAACCATGAGCAGTTCTTC	CASSYPFTGNHEQFF
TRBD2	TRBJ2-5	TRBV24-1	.	TGTGCCACCAGTGAAGGAACGGGGGGGCCCCAAGAGACCCAGTACTTC	CATSEGTGGPQETQYF
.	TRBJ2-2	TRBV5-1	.	TGCGCCAGCAGCTTCTCAACCAGGGGCACCGGGGAGCTGTTTTTT	CASSFSTRGTGELFF
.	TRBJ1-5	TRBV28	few	TGTGCCAGCGAGGGTGGAAGCAATCAGCCCCAGCATTTT	CASEGGSNQPQHF
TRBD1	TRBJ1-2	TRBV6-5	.	TGTGCCAGCAGTAGGGGACAGGCCGGGTCGGGCTACACCTTC	CASSRGQAGSGYTF
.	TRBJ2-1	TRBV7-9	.	TGTGCCACCCGCAACCTCGCGGAGCAGTTCTTC	CATRNLAEQFF
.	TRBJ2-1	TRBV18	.	TGTGCCAGCTCACCTGGCAGGGCCGAGAATGAGCAGTTCTTC	CASSPGRAENEQFF
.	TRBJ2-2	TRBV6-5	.	TGTGCCAGCAGTTACTCGAGGGACACCGGGGAGCTGTTTTTT	CASSYSRDTGELFF
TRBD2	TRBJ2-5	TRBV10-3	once	TGTGCCATCAGTGGGGGGACTAGCGGGTTGGGCAAGAGACCCCAGTACTTC	CAISGGTSGLGKRPQYF
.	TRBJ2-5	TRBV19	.	TGTGCCAGTAGTATGGGAGGTTGGGCAGAGACCCAGTACTTC	CASSMGGWAETQYF
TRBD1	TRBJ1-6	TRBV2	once	TGTGCCGGTAACAGGGGAAGTAATTCACCCCTCCACTTT	CAGNRGSNSPLHF
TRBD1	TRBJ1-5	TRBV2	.	TGTGCCAGCAGTGATTGGGACAGGGCCAATCAGCCCCAGCATTTT	CASSDWDRANQPQHF